A single TCR beta chain is shown here with its context. Its antigen is currently unknown. The source of the sample is a study of PD-1 blockade in classical Hodgkin lymphoma. Findings and caveats of the study: The baseline diversity of complete responders showed similarity to that of newly diagnosed patients.

The CDR3 totals 15 residues. CDR1 is WSHSY and CDR2 is SAAADI in the germline V gene. The V gene lost 0 bases and the J gene lost 7 bases, with 13 bases spanning the gap. Every patient was affected by relapse after autologous stem cell transplantation, while exposure to brentuximab vedotin was not uniform. Produced via immunoSEQ multiplex PCR; TCRdb's table is partial and in-frame only. The sample lists 15,000 or so clones; about four fifths were seen once. This clonotype was obtained from a human donor with classical Hodgkin lymphoma. V and J are TRBV10-2 and TRBJ2-1; D not resolved. Specimen: peripheral blood mononuclear cells (PBMCs), collected before the second cycle of nivolumab. CDR3 loop: CASSESRLRVNEQFF. As DNA, the CDR3 is TGCGCCAGCAGTGAGTCTAGACTCCGGGTGAATGAGCAGTTCTTC.